Following are 32 T cell receptor beta chains from one sample sequenced in a study of cytomegalovirus exposure and HLA in healthy donors. The PCR had 60 Vbeta and 13 Jbeta primers. The table came from immunoSEQ multiplex PCR; TCRdb's copy has only in-frame clones and leaves some out. In total, the table holds about 130,000 clones. The sample was PBMCs. Source of these receptors: a man aged 30 to 45 in good health and CMV-seronegative.

The chain is built from TRBV4-3 and TRBJ1-4; a possible D gene is TRBD1 (5 bases). The V gene's germline CDR1 is LGHNA and CDR2 YSLEER. Trimming left V 1 base short and J 5 bases short, with 14 bases between. CDR3 length: 16 amino acids. The CDR3 here is CASSQGQSIGNEKLFF. DNA for the CDR3: TGCGCCAGCAGCCAAGGACAGAGCATAGGGAATGAAAAACTGTTTTTT.

The gene calls are TRBV14 and TRBJ2-7; 8 nucleotides agree with TRBD2. The ends lost 5 bases at V and 1 base at J; junction bases unmatched: 4. The CDR3 loop spans 14 amino acids. Per germline, CDR1 SGHDN and CDR2 FVKESK. CDR3 loop: CASSDSGTSYEQYF. The DNA for the CDR3 is TGTGCCAGCAGCGATAGCGGGACTTCCTACGAGCAGTACTTC.

The J gene is TRBJ2-1, the V gene TRBV6-5, with 10 nucleotides matching TRBD2. The length of the CDR3 is 14 residues. V lost 7 bases and J lost 4; bases outside the gene matches: 4. Germline CDR1 and CDR2: MNHEY and SVGAGI. The CDR3: CASMGLANYNEQFF. The CDR3 DNA follows: TGTGCCAGCATGGGACTAGCGAATTACAATGAGCAGTTCTTC.

The chain links TRBV28 to TRBJ2-6; TRBD1 agrees at 11 bases. Trimming cost V 9 bases and J 0 bases; bases outside gene matches: 4. The CDR3 totals 16 residues. Germline loops: CDR1 MDHEN, CDR2 SYDVKM. The CDR3 region is CASGTGGTSGANVLTF. In DNA, the CDR3 is TGTGCCAGTGGGACAGGGGGAACCTCTGGGGCCAACGTCCTGACTTTC.

A note on this clone: The junction departs from the called germline gene at one end, perhaps through a read error. V is TRBV15 and J is TRBJ2-2, with 14 bases lining up with TRBD2. CDR3 length: 18 residues. CDR1 and CDR2 (germline): LNHNV, YYDKDF (reference sequence). The CDR3 nucleotides are TGTGCCACCAGCAGTAAGACTAGCGGGAGGGAGGGCACCGGGGAGCTGCTTTTT. Its protein product is CATSSKTSGREGTGELLF.

The J gene is TRBJ1-2, the V gene TRBV19, with 9 bases matching TRBD1. The CDR3 is made up of 14 amino acids. Germline V gene sequence: CDR1 LNHDA, CDR2 SQIVND (reference sequence). V shed 7 bases and J 7 bases; nucleotides not matched to a gene: 10. CDR3 loop: CASTEDRGRGGYTF. The CDR3 region has the DNA TGTGCCAGTACCGAGGACAGGGGCCGGGGTGGCTACACCTTC.

The chain uses TRBV5-4 and TRBJ2-7; 13 positions match TRBD2. This CDR3 contains 15 residues. CDR1 SGHNT and CDR2 YYREEE come from the germline V gene (reference sequence). Unmatched junction bases numbered 7, after V lost 4 bases and J lost 6 bases. The CDR3 loop reads CASSGGLAGVSEQYF. The CDR3 nucleotides are TGTGCCAGCAGCGGTGGACTAGCGGGAGTATCCGAGCAGTACTTC.

The V and J genes are TRBV4-3 and TRBJ2-3; 9 positions agree with TRBD2. Losses at the gene ends were 0 bases for V and 6 bases for J; bases not matched to a gene: 10. This CDR3 has 17 residues. The germline gives CDR1 LGHNA, CDR2 YSLEER. The CDR3 reads CASSQDRLAGLGDTQYF. The CDR3 DNA is TGCGCCAGCAGCCAAGATCGGCTAGCGGGATTGGGGGATACGCAGTATTTT.

The CDR3 here is CASSLGDRSYEQYF. The CDR3 nucleotides are TGTGCCAGCAGCTTAGGGGACAGGAGCTACGAGCAGTACTTC. The V and J genes are TRBV7-6 and TRBJ2-7; TRBD1 aligns across 8 bases. The germline gives CDR1 SGHVS, CDR2 FNYEAQ. Unmatched junction bases numbered 2, after V lost 1 base and J lost 3 bases. The CDR3 consists of 14 residues.

V and J are TRBV5-1 and TRBJ2-5; D may be TRBD1 (5 bases). Trimming took off 5 bases at V and 1 base at J, with 9 bases between the two ends. The CDR3 spans 13 residues. Per the germline V gene, CDR1 is SGHRS and CDR2 is YFSETQ. The CDR3 bases are TGCGCCAGCAGTTCCCAGGGCCAAGAGACCCAGTACTTC. Translating it yields CASSSQGQETQYF.

The chain is built from TRBV19 and TRBJ1-3; D call uncertain. The CDR3 extends over 16 amino acids. Germline V lookup: CDR1 LNHDA, CDR2 SQIVND (reference sequence). Trimming stripped 4 bases from V and 3 bases from J, with 16 bases between. The CDR3 sequence is CASSTRMIENGNTIYF. CDR3 sequence (DNA): TGTGCCAGTAGTACGCGTATGATTGAGAATGGAAACACCATATATTTT.

The chain is built from TRBV27 and TRBJ2-7; 7 nucleotides agree with TRBD2. Trimming at V came to 4 bases and at J to 4 bases, leaving 7 bases not matched to a gene. CDR1 is MNHEY, CDR2 SMNVEV, per germline (reference sequence). CDR3 length: 14 residues. The CDR3 loop reads CASSSGGGVYEQYF. The CDR3 DNA reads as TGTGCCAGCAGTTCGGGCGGGGGAGTTTACGAGCAGTACTTC.

The chain employs TRBV7-9 and TRBJ1-1, with D perhaps TRBD1 (6 bases). V dropped 5 bases and J dropped 2 bases, with 12 bases sitting between them. The CDR3 sequence is 14 residues long. Germline assignment: CDR1 SEHNR and CDR2 FQNEAQ (reference sequence). The CDR3: CASSPWTENTEAFF. CDR3 in DNA: TGTGCCAGCAGCCCTTGGACAGAAAACACTGAAGCTTTCTTT.

V is TRBV7-2 and J is TRBJ2-3; TRBD2 agrees at 9 bases. In germline, CDR1 is SGHTA, CDR2 FQGNSA. V was clipped by 4 bases and J by 4 bases; unmatched bases: 3. The CDR3 is 14 residues long. CDR3 in amino acids: CASSSGLASDTQYF. The CDR3 bases are TGTGCCAGCAGCTCCGGACTAGCGTCAGATACGCAGTATTTT.

This clone is classed as medium-sized by frequency. The rearrangement links TRBV28 to TRBJ1-1; the D is unclear. This CDR3 region has 15 residues. Germline V gene data show CDR1 as MDHEN and CDR2 as SYDVKM. V dropped 5 bases and J dropped 0 bases, with 13 bases sitting between them. The CDR3 here is CASSKIEVMNTEAFF. The CDR3 nucleotides read TGTGCCAGCAGTAAGATAGAAGTAATGAACACTGAAGCTTTCTTT. The full variable domain, rest sourced from reference TRBV28 and TRBJ1-1, is DVKVTQSSRYLVKRTGEKVFLECVQDMDHENMFWYRQDPGLGLRLIYFSYDVKMKEKGDIPEGYSVSREKKERFSLILESASTNQTSMYLCASSKIEVMNTEAFFGQGTRLTVV.

This chain links TRBV7-3 with TRBJ2-7, with D unresolved. Germline V lookup: CDR1 SGHTA, CDR2 FQGTGA. This CDR3 spans 13 amino acids. V lost 2 bases to trimming and J lost 2 bases, with 7 bases between them. The CDR3 loop is CASSLGLAYEQYF. Written as DNA, the CDR3 is TGTGCCAGCAGCTTAGGGCTCGCCTACGAGCAGTACTTC. Full variable domain (missing parts from reference TRBV7-3 and TRBJ2-7): GAGVSQTPSNKVTEKGKYVELRCDPISGHTALYWYRQSLGQGPEFLIYFQGTGAADDSGLPNDRFFAVRPEGSVSTLKIQRTERGDSAVYLCASSLGLAYEQYFGPGTRLTVT.

The rearrangement joins TRBV10-3 to TRBJ1-5; maybe TRBD1 (6 bases). With 11 bases removed from V and 3 bases from J, the gap between germline ends came to 17 bases. Germline lookup yields CDR1 ENHRY and CDR2 SYGVKD. There are 14 residues in the CDR3. The DNA for the CDR3 is TGTGCCGTGGACAGCGATAGTTCCAATCAGCCCCAGCATTTT. Its protein is CAVDSDSSNQPQHF.

This chain uses TRBV9 with TRBJ2-7; D may be TRBD2 (6 bases). The germline V gene encodes CDR1 SGDLS and CDR2 YYNGEE. The germline V and J ends were trimmed by 0 bases and 0 bases, with 13 bases remaining between them. The CDR3 is 16 residues long. CDR3: CASSVGVGEDSYEQYF. The CDR3 bases are TGTGCCAGCAGCGTAGGTGTAGGGGAGGACTCCTACGAGCAGTACTTC.

The chain joins TRBV29-1 to TRBJ1-2; D might be TRBD1 (5 bases). V lost 0 bases to trimming and J lost 5 bases, with 13 bases between them. This CDR3 contains 14 residues. Per the germline V gene, CDR1 is SQVTM and CDR2 is ANQGSEA. In DNA, the CDR3 is TGCAGCGTTGAAGATCGGGGGACGGAGTATGGCTACACCTTC. Its translation: CSVEDRGTEYGYTF.

The V call is TRBV4-1, the J call TRBJ2-1; the match to TRBD1 covers 8 bases. V gave up 6 bases and J gave up 4 bases; unmatched junction bases: 8. The CDR3 runs 15 residues. Germline CDR1 and CDR2: MGHRA and YSYEKL. The DNA for the CDR3 is TGCGCCAGCAGAGCTCCGGGACAGGCTTACAATGAGCAGTTCTTC. It codes for CASRAPGQAYNEQFF.

This chain links TRBV2 with TRBJ2-3, with D possibly being TRBD2 (5 bases). The V end was cut by 2 bases, the J end by 1 base, with 13 bases between. The V gene's germline CDR1 is SNHLY and CDR2 FYNNEI. The CDR3 is 16 residues long. Here the CDR3 DNA reads TGTGCCAGCAGTGAAAGAGGAGGTGGACGCACAGATACGCAGTATTTT. It yields the protein CASSERGGGRTDTQYF.

This chain links TRBV19 with TRBJ1-2, with D tentatively TRBD1 (5 bases). The CDR3 is 12 amino acids. Looked up from germline, CDR1 is LNHDA and CDR2 is SQIVND (reference sequence). Trimming left V 4 bases short and J 3 bases short, with 6 bases between. The CDR3 loop is CASSRGYYGYTF. DNA of the CDR3: TGTGCCAGTAGTAGGGGCTACTATGGCTACACCTTC.

This chain joins TRBV7-8 and TRBJ2-7, with D unclear. Germline CDR1 is SGHVS and CDR2 is FQNEAQ. V was pared by 5 bases and J by 2 bases, with 16 bases between. This CDR3 region has 15 residues. The CDR3 reads CASSKYLQRAYEQYF. The DNA for the CDR3 is TGTGCCAGCAGCAAGTATTTGCAGCGAGCCTACGAGCAGTACTTC.

V and J are TRBV28 and TRBJ2-1; D remains ambiguous. This CDR3 is built from 12 residues. The germline gives CDR1 MDHEN, CDR2 SYDVKM. The V gene lost 5 bases and the J gene lost 8 bases, with 10 bases spanning the gap. CDR3 protein: CASSPDAYEQFF. The DNA for the CDR3 is TGTGCCAGCAGTCCTGATGCGTATGAGCAGTTCTTC.

The genes are TRBV7-8 and TRBJ2-7; 9 nucleotides line up with TRBD2. Trimming removed 6 bases from V and 3 bases from J; junction bases left unmatched: 9. Germline V gives CDR1 SGHVS, CDR2 FQNEAQ. The CDR3 totals 15 residues. This CDR3 is CASSRLAENFYEQYF. The CDR3, as DNA: TGTGCCAGCAGTCGACTAGCGGAGAACTTCTACGAGCAGTACTTC.

This chain joins TRBV6-1 and TRBJ2-7, with unresolved D. This CDR3 region has 13 residues. The germline gives CDR1 MNHNS, CDR2 SASEGT. Deletions cut 7 bases from V and 2 bases from J, with 12 bases between. The CDR3 DNA reads as TGTGCCAGCACAGTAAGCGCAACCTACGAGCAGTACTTC. Its protein is CASTVSATYEQYF.

The J gene is TRBJ1-3, the V gene TRBV15; D may be TRBD1 (6 bases). The CDR3 runs to 15 residues. V was pared by 5 bases and J by 2 bases, with 13 bases between. Germline CDR1 LNHNV, CDR2 YYDKDF (reference sequence). The DNA of the CDR3 is TGTGCCACCAGCCCGGGGGGGCCCCCTGGAAACACCATATATTTT. It is translated as CATSPGGPPGNTIYF.

The J gene is TRBJ1-5, the V gene TRBV7-9; no clear D gene. Trimming took 6 bases from V and 7 from J, leaving 19 bases between them. The CDR3 sequence is 15 residues long. Germline V gene lookup returns CDR1 SEHNR and CDR2 FQNEAQ (reference sequence). The CDR3 loop is CASSSPGRSGQPQHF. The DNA of the CDR3 is TGTGCCAGCAGTTCCCCGGGCAGGTCGGGACAGCCCCAGCATTTT. The whole variable domain, filled in from reference TRBV7-9 and TRBJ1-5, reads DTGVSQNPRHKITKRGQNVTFRCDPISEHNRLYWYRQTLGQGPEFLTYFQNEAQLEKSRLLSDRFSAERPKGSFSTLEIQRTEQGDSAMYLCASSSPGRSGQPQHFGDGTRLSIL.

Judged by frequency, this clone is medium-sized. The chain employs TRBV6-1 and TRBJ1-6; TRBD1 is a possible D gene (6 bases). Germline loops: CDR1 MNHNS, CDR2 SASEGT. This CDR3 comprises 15 residues. V lost 11 bases to trimming and J lost 9 bases, with 23 bases between them. In DNA, the CDR3 is TGTGCCTCCGCCAGGGACACCGTTGAAGGTTCACCCCTCCACTTT. It codes for CASARDTVEGSPLHF.

This rearrangement joins TRBV27 to TRBJ2-7, with 7 bases lining up with TRBD1. The CDR3 extends over 17 amino acids. The germline V gene has CDR1 MNHEY and CDR2 SMNVEV (reference sequence). The trim removed 2 bases at V and 0 bases at J, leaving 10 bases unmatched. The CDR3 nucleotides are TGTGCCAGCAGTTTAAGGCCCGGGACAGCTAGCTCCTACGAGCAGTACTTC. This translates into CASSLRPGTASSYEQYF.

The J gene is TRBJ2-1, the V gene TRBV7-3; 8 bases map to TRBD2. The V gene end was trimmed by 2 bases and the J gene end by 1 base; junction bases not matched to a gene: 4. This CDR3 has 16 amino acids. Germline values: CDR1 SGHTA, CDR2 FQGTGA. In nucleotides, the CDR3 is TGTGCCAGCAGCTTATTAGCGGGAATTTCCTACAATGAGCAGTTCTTC. It translates to CASSLLAGISYNEQFF.

V gene TRBV11-2 combines with J gene TRBJ2-7; 7 bases fit TRBD1. The CDR3 sequence is 15 residues long. The V segment lost 3 bases and the J segment 4 bases; nucleotides outside the gene matches: 9. CDR1 is SGHAT and CDR2 is FQNNGV in the germline V gene. This chain's CDR3 is CASSFSTGKWYEQYF. The CDR3 DNA sequence: TGTGCCAGCAGCTTTTCGACAGGGAAGTGGTACGAGCAGTACTTC.